The clone carrying this TCR beta chain has ten or more counts. Its antigen is undetermined. A single record per CDR3 protein comes from TCRdb applying MiXCR to the 5' RACE reads. Among about 120,000 distinct CDR3 sequences, roughly 8.9% were seen once, and the ten largest hold less than 30%. Germline lookup yields CDR1 MNHEY and CDR2 SMNVEV (reference sequence). This CDR3 is 17 amino acids long. The V and J ends lost 6 bases and 0 bases, in that order; junction bases with no gene match: 14. The data are from a study of T cells after yellow fever vaccination. At the level of the study: Low-cell-number fractions underwent preparation using SMART-Seq v4 Ultra Low Input. Findings and caveats of the study: The study noted that FACS-sorted repertoires could contain abundant clonotypes contaminating from the bulk population. The secondary response peaked faster, at day 5 versus 15, but was weaker.

This clonotype originated in a man in his thirties or forties who received the YFV17D yellow fever vaccine. This chain connects TRBV27 to TRBJ2-7; 7 nucleotides match TRBD1. Here the sequenced sample was CD8+ T cells sorted from PBMCs, taken 45 days after the yellow fever booster vaccination. CDR3 protein: CASSPIIGQASSYEQYF. The DNA of the CDR3 is TGTGCCAGCAGCCCTATAATCGGACAGGCTAGCTCCTACGAGCAGTACTTC.